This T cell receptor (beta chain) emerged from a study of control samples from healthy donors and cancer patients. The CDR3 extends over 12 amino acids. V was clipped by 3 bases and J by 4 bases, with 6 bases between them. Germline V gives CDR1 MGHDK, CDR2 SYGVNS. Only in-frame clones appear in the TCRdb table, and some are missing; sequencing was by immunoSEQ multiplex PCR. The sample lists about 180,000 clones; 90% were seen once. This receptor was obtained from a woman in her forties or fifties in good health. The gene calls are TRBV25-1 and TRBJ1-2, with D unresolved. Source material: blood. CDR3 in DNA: TGTGCCAGCAGTGACGGGCCCTATGGCTACACCTTC. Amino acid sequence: CASSDGPYGYTF.